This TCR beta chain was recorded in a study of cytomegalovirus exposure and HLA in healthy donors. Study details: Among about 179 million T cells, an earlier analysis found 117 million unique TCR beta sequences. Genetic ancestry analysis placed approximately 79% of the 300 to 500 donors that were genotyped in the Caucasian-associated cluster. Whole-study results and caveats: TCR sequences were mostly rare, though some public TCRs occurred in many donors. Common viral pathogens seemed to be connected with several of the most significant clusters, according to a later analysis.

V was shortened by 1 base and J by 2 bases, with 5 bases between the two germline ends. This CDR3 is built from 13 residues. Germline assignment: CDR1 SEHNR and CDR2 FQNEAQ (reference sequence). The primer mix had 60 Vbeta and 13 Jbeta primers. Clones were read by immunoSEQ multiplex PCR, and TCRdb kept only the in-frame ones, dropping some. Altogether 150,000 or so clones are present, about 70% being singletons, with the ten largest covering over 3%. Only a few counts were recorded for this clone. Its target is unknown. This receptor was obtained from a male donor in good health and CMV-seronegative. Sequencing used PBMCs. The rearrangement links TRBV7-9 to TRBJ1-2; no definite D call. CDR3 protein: CASSLGGNYGYTF. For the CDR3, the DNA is TGTGCCAGCAGCTTAGGCGGGAACTATGGCTACACCTTC.